These 30 T cell receptor beta chains were sequenced from one sample in a study of shared clonotypes between healthy human individuals. Measured with immunoSEQ multiplex PCR; TCRdb has only the in-frame clones, and not every one. The sample holds about 2.3 million clones; about 92% are singletons and the top ten take about 0.41%. Sequencing was carried out using naive CD4+ T cells from PBMCs. Stated subset: CD45RA+ positively selected. All receptors derive from a man between 18 and 29 years old in good health. Some clones in this sample may be carry-over from other donors' samples.

Comments on this clone: The same CDR3 arises from other DNA sequences in this sample as well. The chain uses TRBV29-1 and TRBJ2-4; D is ambiguous. CDR3 size: 13 residues. Per germline, CDR1 SQVTM and CDR2 ANQGSEA. Deletions cut 4 bases from V and 1 base from J, with 8 bases between. CDR3 bases: TGCAGCGTTGGTGGACGTGCCAAAAACATTCAGTACTTC. Its translation is CSVGGRAKNIQYF.

Comment on this clone: The sample contains more than one DNA sequence encoding this CDR3. This chain uses TRBV9 with TRBJ1-5; D is unresolved. The germline V gene encodes CDR1 SGDLS and CDR2 YYNGEE. Between the trimmed V and J ends, which lost 0 bases and 0 bases, there was a span of 7 bases. The CDR3 sequence is 15 residues long. In DNA form, the CDR3 reads TGTGCCAGCAGCGTAGACGGAAATAGCAATCAGCCCCAGCATTTT. As protein: CASSVDGNSNQPQHF. Drawing the rest from reference TRBV9 and TRBJ1-5, the complete variable domain is DSGVTQTPKHLITATGQRVTLRCSPRSGDLSVYWYQQSLDQGLQFLIQYYNGEERAKGNILERFSAQQFPDLHSELNLSSLELGDSALYFCASSVDGNSNQPQHFGDGTRLSIL.

The rearrangement joins TRBV7-8 to TRBJ1-2; 9 nucleotides match TRBD1. CDR3 length: 15 residues. Per the germline V gene, CDR1 is SGHVS and CDR2 is FQNEAQ. The V and J ends lost 5 bases and 2 bases, in that order; junction bases with no gene match: 6. CDR3 sequence: CASSPRQGGNYGYTF. The CDR3, as DNA: TGTGCCAGCAGCCCCCGACAGGGGGGGAACTATGGCTACACCTTC.

The chain recombines TRBV28 with TRBJ1-4; D is possibly TRBD1 (6 bases). Germline CDR1 reads MDHEN; CDR2 reads SYDVKM. The V end lost 9 bases, the J end lost 10 bases, and 21 bases lay between the germline ends. The CDR3 is 14 residues long. The CDR3 here is CASHPGGGAAKLFF. CDR3 nucleotide sequence: TGTGCCAGTCATCCGGGAGGGGGGGCTGCAAAACTGTTTTTT.

V usage is TRBV5-6 and J usage is TRBJ2-1; TRBD2 aligns across 13 bases. Germline CDR1 and CDR2: SGHDT and YYEEEE. The CDR3 sequence is 16 residues long. V lost 4 bases, J lost 7 bases, and 8 bases stayed unmatched. CDR3 region: CASSHFGTSGINEQFF. The DNA of the CDR3 is TGTGCCAGCAGCCACTTCGGGACTAGCGGGATAAATGAGCAGTTCTTC.

Worth noting for this clone: Other DNA sequences in this sample translate to the same CDR3. The chain is built from TRBV11-2 and TRBJ2-7; D unresolved. Trimming removed 5 bases at V and 2 bases at J, with 4 bases between. The CDR3 length is 11 residues. CDR1 and CDR2 from the germline V gene are SGHAT and FQNNGV. The CDR3 spells CASSLPYEQYF. CDR3 coding DNA: TGTGCCAGCAGCCTGCCCTACGAGCAGTACTTC.

V gene TRBV4-2 combines with J gene TRBJ2-3; 7 bases match TRBD2. Germline-derived CDR1 and CDR2 are LGHNA and YNFKEQ. V dropped 0 bases and J dropped 5; count of bases not matched to a gene: 11. The CDR3 runs to 17 residues. The CDR3: CASSQDQTSSLGDTQYF. The CDR3 nucleotides read TGTGCCAGCAGCCAAGATCAGACTAGCTCACTTGGAGATACGCAGTATTTT.

To note about this clone: The same CDR3 can be traced to other DNA sequences in this sample. The chain joins TRBV2 to TRBJ1-5, with no clear D. There are 11 residues in the CDR3. Germline values: CDR1 SNHLY, CDR2 FYNNEI. The V end was cut by 3 bases, the J end by 6 bases, with 3 bases between. The CDR3 loop is CASSESQPQHF. Here the CDR3 DNA reads TGTGCCAGCAGTGAGAGTCAGCCCCAGCATTTT. Full variable domain (missing parts from reference TRBV2 and TRBJ1-5): EPEVTQTPSHQVTQMGQEVILRCVPISNHLYFYWYRQILGQKVEFLVSFYNNEISEKSEIFDDQFSVERPDGSNFTLKIRSTKLEDSAMYFCASSESQPQHFGDGTRLSIL.

This clone showed up just once. This sequence joins TRBV9 and TRBJ2-1, with TRBD1 identical over 10 bases. After removal of 2 bases from V and 8 bases from J, the junction contained 10 bases not matched to a gene. This CDR3 has 16 residues. Germline V CDR1 and CDR2: SGDLS, YYNGEE. CDR3 sequence reads: CASSVSGTGVLDEQFF. As DNA, the CDR3 is TGTGCCAGCAGCGTGTCCGGGACAGGGGTTCTTGATGAGCAGTTCTTC.

The chain is built from TRBV5-6 and TRBJ1-6; 7 nucleotides line up with TRBD1. The V gene's germline CDR1 is SGHDT and CDR2 YYEEEE. Germline trimming cut 9 bases from V and 8 bases from J; bases unmatched to any gene: 5. The CDR3 loop spans 12 amino acids. CDR3 in DNA: TGTGCCACCCAACAGGGGCATTCACCCCTCCACTTT. Its protein is CATQQGHSPLHF.

The genes are TRBV6-5 and TRBJ1-4; 8 bases are a match to TRBD1. Per germline, CDR1 MNHEY and CDR2 SVGAGI. The CDR3 consists of 15 residues. V trimming: 0 bases; J trimming: 8 bases; junction bases outside the gene matches: 5. In DNA, the CDR3 is TGTGCCAGCAGTTACTCGAGGACAGGGAACGAAAAACTGTTTTTT. This sequence encodes CASSYSRTGNEKLFF.

CDR3 bases: TGTGCCAGCAGTTACTCGGGGGGAAGCCCAAGTCCCCTCCACTTT. Translating it yields CASSYSGGSPSPLHF. This chain links TRBV6-5 with TRBJ1-6; D might be TRBD1 (5 bases). The CDR3 is 15 amino acids. From germline, CDR1 is MNHEY and CDR2 SVGAGI. V was pared by 0 bases and J by 13 bases, with 16 bases between.

This clone was observed a handful of times. The sample contains more than one DNA sequence encoding this CDR3. The V call is TRBV28, the J call TRBJ2-7; tentative D call: TRBD1 (5 bases). Germline V lookup: CDR1 MDHEN, CDR2 SYDVKM. The CDR3 runs 13 residues. V was pared by 2 bases and J by 3 bases, with 8 bases between. CDR3 protein: CASSLGQGYEQYF. The CDR3 DNA sequence: TGTGCCAGCAGTTTAGGGCAGGGCTACGAGCAGTACTTC.

The rearrangement uses TRBV5-1 and TRBJ2-7, with TRBD2 as a possible D gene (6 bases). Germline-derived CDR1 and CDR2 are SGHRS and YFSETQ. CDR3 length equals 14 residues. The V and J ends lost 1 base and 7 bases respectively, with 15 bases between them. The CDR3 loop is CASSLPGSGVEQYF. The CDR3 coding sequence is TGCGCCAGCAGCTTGCCCGGGAGTGGTGTTGAGCAGTACTTC. The whole variable domain, remainder taken from reference TRBV5-1 and TRBJ2-7, is KAGVTQTPRYLIKTRGQQVTLSCSPISGHRSVSWYQQTPGQGLQFLFEYFSETQRNKGNFPGRFSGRQFSNSRSEMNVSTLELGDSALYLCASSLPGSGVEQYFGPGTRLTVT.

This clone was found once. Distinct nucleotide sequences in the sample also encode this CDR3. V is TRBV5-1 and J is TRBJ2-7; 9 bases fit TRBD2. Germline V gives CDR1 SGHRS, CDR2 YFSETQ. Trimming took 1 base from V and 2 from J; bases not matched to a gene: 1. CDR3 length: 14 residues. CDR3 sequence reads: CASSLLAGPYEQYF. CDR3 DNA sequence: TGCGCCAGCAGCTTGCTAGCGGGGCCCTACGAGCAGTACTTC.

The J gene is TRBJ2-3, the V gene TRBV5-1; D uncertain. The CDR3 totals 17 residues. Between the trimmed V and J ends, which lost 6 bases and 2 bases, there was a span of 22 bases. Germline lookup yields CDR1 SGHRS and CDR2 YFSETQ. This chain's CDR3 is CASTFNSARGTTDTQYF. The CDR3, as DNA: TGCGCCAGCACTTTTAACTCGGCAAGAGGAACCACAGATACGCAGTATTTT.

The rearrangement uses TRBV28 and TRBJ2-7; perhaps TRBD2 as D (6 bases). The ends were cut back, 6 bases at V and 5 bases at J, with 17 bases in the middle. The CDR3 covers 14 residues. Per the germline V gene, CDR1 is MDHEN and CDR2 is SYDVKM. The CDR3 nucleotides read TGTGCCAGCAGCCGTGAGACGGGAGTCCACGAGCAGTACTTC. Amino acids: CASSRETGVHEQYF.

V and J are TRBV11-2 and TRBJ1-4, with 7 bases fitting TRBD1. V shed 5 bases and J 5 bases; nucleotides not matched to a gene: 5. Germline V gene data show CDR1 as SGHAT and CDR2 as FQNNGV. This CDR3 has 14 residues. Here the CDR3 reads CASSRGQDNEKLFF. Written as DNA, the CDR3 is TGTGCCAGCAGCCGCGGACAGGACAATGAAAAACTGTTTTTT.

CDR3 sequence (DNA): TGTGCCAGCAGTTCCGGGACGGCTCCCTACGAGCAGTACTTC. The encoded protein is CASSSGTAPYEQYF. The genes are TRBV6-5 and TRBJ2-7, with D possibly being TRBD1 or TRBD2 (5 bases each). Trimming left V 4 bases short and J 2 bases short, with 12 bases between. This CDR3 has 14 residues. Germline V CDR1 and CDR2: MNHEY, SVGAGI.

This chain joins TRBV7-3 and TRBJ2-2; TRBD2 agrees at 10 bases. After removal of 6 bases from V and 4 bases from J, the junction contained 8 bases not matched to a gene. The germline V gene has CDR1 SGHTA and CDR2 FQGTGA. The CDR3 runs to 16 residues. The CDR3 reads CASRAVAGGTTGELFF. The CDR3 DNA sequence: TGTGCCAGCAGGGCCGTAGCGGGAGGTACCACCGGGGAGCTGTTTTTT.

The J gene is TRBJ2-3, the V gene TRBV4-1; D is ambiguous. This CDR3 region has 15 residues. V gave up 1 base and J gave up 2 bases, with 10 bases separating them. The germline gives CDR1 MGHRA, CDR2 YSYEKL. CDR3 loop: CASSQVVQLTDTQYF. The CDR3 DNA follows: TGCGCCAGCAGCCAAGTGGTACAGCTCACAGATACGCAGTATTTT.

The chain links TRBV28 to TRBJ1-5; TRBD1 might be the D (5 bases). V lost 5 bases, J lost 2 bases, and 13 bases lay in between. The CDR3 length is 15 residues. Germline CDR1 reads MDHEN; CDR2 reads SYDVKM. The CDR3 spells CASSLTAGGNQPQHF. The CDR3 DNA reads TGTGCCAGCAGTCTGACAGCCGGGGGCAATCAGCCCCAGCATTTT.

The V and J genes are TRBV9 and TRBJ2-2; TRBD2 aligns across 7 bases. This CDR3 has 17 amino acids. V lost 0 bases, J lost 7 bases, and 12 bases stayed unmatched. Germline values: CDR1 SGDLS, CDR2 YYNGEE. In nucleotides, the CDR3 is TGTGCCAGCAGCGTAGTTCCGGGCGGGAGTATAGGCGGGGAGCTGTTTTTT. Translation: CASSVVPGGSIGGELFF.

This chain connects TRBV7-9 to TRBJ2-1; either TRBD1 or TRBD2 may fit D (6 bases each). V dropped 4 bases and J dropped 13 bases, with 14 bases sitting between them. CDR3 length equals 12 residues. CDR1 is SEHNR and CDR2 is FQNEAQ in the germline V gene (reference sequence). CDR3 coding DNA: TGTGCCAGCAGCTCCGAGGGGGACTCACAGTTCTTC. Protein: CASSSEGDSQFF.

The chain couples TRBV6-5 to TRBJ2-1; D call uncertain. V was shortened by 8 bases and J by 0 bases, with 11 bases between the two germline ends. The length of the CDR3 is 14 residues. Germline loops: CDR1 MNHEY, CDR2 SVGAGI. CDR3 in DNA: TGTGCCAGCTATAGCCGCTACTCCTACAATGAGCAGTTCTTC. This encodes CASYSRYSYNEQFF.

This chain links TRBV7-9 with TRBJ2-3, with TRBD2 identical over 9 bases. The CDR3 is made up of 14 amino acids. V shed 2 bases and J 5 bases; nucleotides not matched to a gene: 2. In germline, CDR1 is SEHNR, CDR2 FQNEAQ (reference sequence). The CDR3 spells CASSLLLAGDTQYF. CDR3 sequence (DNA): TGTGCCAGCAGCTTATTACTAGCGGGAGATACGCAGTATTTT.

CDR3: CASSRRDLTSSGANVLTF. As DNA, the CDR3 is TGCGCCAGCAGCAGGAGGGACCTGACCTCCTCTGGGGCCAACGTCCTGACTTTC. This chain links TRBV5-1 with TRBJ2-6; tentative D call: TRBD2 (6 bases). V was cut by 4 bases and J by 0 bases, with 17 bases left in between. The germline V gene has CDR1 SGHRS and CDR2 YFSETQ. The CDR3 covers 18 residues.

V and J are TRBV9 and TRBJ2-6; unclear D gene. The CDR3 sequence is 16 residues long. Per germline, CDR1 SGDLS and CDR2 YYNGEE. V was trimmed by 6 bases and J by 2 bases, leaving 15 bases between them. The CDR3 spells CASNSNKVAGANVLTF. In DNA, the CDR3 is TGTGCCAGCAACTCCAATAAAGTAGCTGGGGCCAACGTCCTGACTTTC.

This sequence joins TRBV28 and TRBJ2-5, with D maybe TRBD2 (5 bases). The CDR3 extends over 15 amino acids. CDR1 MDHEN and CDR2 SYDVKM come from the germline V gene. V was trimmed by 3 bases and J by 6 bases, leaving 17 bases between them. The CDR3 DNA sequence: TGTGCCAGCAGTTTGTCACCGGGGTCTGTAAAGACCCAGTACTTC. This codes for CASSLSPGSVKTQYF.

Worth noting for this clone: The sample holds other DNA sequences that translate to the same CDR3. This chain connects TRBV28 to TRBJ1-5, with D hard to call. Per germline, CDR1 MDHEN and CDR2 SYDVKM. V lost 3 bases and J lost 0, with 6 bases in between. The CDR3 is made up of 14 amino acids. CDR3 in amino acids: CASSLGNSNQPQHF. CDR3 coding DNA: TGTGCCAGCAGTTTGGGCAATAGCAATCAGCCCCAGCATTTT.